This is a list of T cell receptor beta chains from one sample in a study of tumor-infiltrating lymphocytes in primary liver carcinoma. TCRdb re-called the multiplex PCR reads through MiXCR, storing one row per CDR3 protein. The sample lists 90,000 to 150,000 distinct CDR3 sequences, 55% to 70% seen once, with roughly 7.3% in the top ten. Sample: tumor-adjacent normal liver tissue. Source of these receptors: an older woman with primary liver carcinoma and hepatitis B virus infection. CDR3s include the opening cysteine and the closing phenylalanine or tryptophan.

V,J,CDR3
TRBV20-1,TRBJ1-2,CSARAPASDYGYTF
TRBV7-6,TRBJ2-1,CASSLAGTSGSNEQFF
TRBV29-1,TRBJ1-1,CSVDRTSGTEASF
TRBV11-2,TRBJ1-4,CTSSLEGGENDRLFF
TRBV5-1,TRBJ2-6,CASSARGSGANVLTF
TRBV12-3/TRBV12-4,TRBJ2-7,CASSLGGSYEQYF
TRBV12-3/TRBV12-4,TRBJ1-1,CAISRTTGTGTEAFF
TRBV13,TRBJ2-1,CASSQSPGNEQFF
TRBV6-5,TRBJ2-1,CASSYGTNSYNEQFF
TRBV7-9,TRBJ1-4,CASSWGQGPYTEKLFF
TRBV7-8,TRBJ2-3,CASSLRPGTRGDTQYF
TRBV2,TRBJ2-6,CTSTLLASGANVLTF
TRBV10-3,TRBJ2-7,CAISAKPRLAGNEQYF
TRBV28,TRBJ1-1,CTSSLGGANTQEAFF
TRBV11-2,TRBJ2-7,CAISLEQGTPYEQYF
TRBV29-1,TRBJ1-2,CSVEDPSQNSNYGYTF
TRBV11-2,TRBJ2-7,CANSIASRAGGYEQYF
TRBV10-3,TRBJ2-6,CAISEVAGGSGANVLTF
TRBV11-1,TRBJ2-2,CASSSGGKTWEPFF
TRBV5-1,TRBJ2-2,CARSTGVAGAPSRAGELFF
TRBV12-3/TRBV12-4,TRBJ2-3,CASGSGGLTTDTQYF
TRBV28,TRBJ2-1,CASSRRGTGSDEQFF
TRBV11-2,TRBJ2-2,CASSPTGGIRELFF
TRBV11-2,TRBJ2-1,CASSLTATTFFNDEQFF
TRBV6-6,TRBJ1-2,CASSHGPRDGHGYTF
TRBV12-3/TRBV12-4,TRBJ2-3,CASSIRQGSTDMLYF